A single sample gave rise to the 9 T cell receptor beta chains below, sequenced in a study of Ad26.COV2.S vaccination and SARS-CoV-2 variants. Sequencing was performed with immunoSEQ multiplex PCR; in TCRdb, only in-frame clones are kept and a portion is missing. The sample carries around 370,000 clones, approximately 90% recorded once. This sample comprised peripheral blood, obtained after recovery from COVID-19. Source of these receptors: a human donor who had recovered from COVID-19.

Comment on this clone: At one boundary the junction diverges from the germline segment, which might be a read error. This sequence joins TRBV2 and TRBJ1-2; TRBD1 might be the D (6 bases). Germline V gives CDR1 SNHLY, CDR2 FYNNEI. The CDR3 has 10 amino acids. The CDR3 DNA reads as TGTGCCAGCGGACCCGGGACACCAAATTTC. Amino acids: CASGPGTPNF.

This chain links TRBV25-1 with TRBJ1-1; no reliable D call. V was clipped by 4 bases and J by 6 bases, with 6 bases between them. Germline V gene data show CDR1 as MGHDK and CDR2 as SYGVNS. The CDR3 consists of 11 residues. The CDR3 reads CASSVSSEAFF. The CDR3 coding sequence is TGTGCCAGCAGTGTATCTTCTGAAGCTTTCTTT.

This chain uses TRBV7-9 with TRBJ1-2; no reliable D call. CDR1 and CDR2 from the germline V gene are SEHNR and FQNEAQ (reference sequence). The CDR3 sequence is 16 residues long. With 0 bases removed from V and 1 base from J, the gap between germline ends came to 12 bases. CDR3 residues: CASSLASPPINYGYTF. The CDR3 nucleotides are TGTGCCAGCAGCTTAGCGTCACCCCCAATTAACTATGGCTACACCTTC. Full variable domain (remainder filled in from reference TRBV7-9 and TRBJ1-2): DTGVSQNPRHKITKRGQNVTFRCDPISEHNRLYWYRQTLGQGPEFLTYFQNEAQLEKSRLLSDRFSAERPKGSFSTLEIQRTEQGDSAMYLCASSLASPPINYGYTFGSGTRLTVV.

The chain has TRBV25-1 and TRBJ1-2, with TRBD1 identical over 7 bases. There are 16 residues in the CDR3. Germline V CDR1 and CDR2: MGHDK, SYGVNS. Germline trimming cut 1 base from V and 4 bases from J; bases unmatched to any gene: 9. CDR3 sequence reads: CASSEWKGGMGYGYTF. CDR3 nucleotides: TGTGCCAGCAGTGAATGGAAAGGGGGCATGGGCTATGGCTACACCTTC.

For the CDR3, the DNA is TGTGCCAGCAGCCGCCGTCAGGGGGCTGAGGGCTACACCTTC. This sequence encodes CASSRRQGAEGYTF. This chain links TRBV7-9 with TRBJ1-2; 8 positions match TRBD1. Germline assignment: CDR1 SEHNR and CDR2 FQNEAQ (reference sequence). The trim removed 5 bases at V and 8 bases at J, leaving 10 bases unmatched. The CDR3 has 14 residues.

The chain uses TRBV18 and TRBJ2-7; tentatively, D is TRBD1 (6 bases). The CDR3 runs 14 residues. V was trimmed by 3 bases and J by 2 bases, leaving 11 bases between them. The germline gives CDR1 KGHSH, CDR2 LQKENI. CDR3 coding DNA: TGTGCCAGCTCACCGGCGACAGGTCCCTACGAGCAGTACTTC. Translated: CASSPATGPYEQYF.

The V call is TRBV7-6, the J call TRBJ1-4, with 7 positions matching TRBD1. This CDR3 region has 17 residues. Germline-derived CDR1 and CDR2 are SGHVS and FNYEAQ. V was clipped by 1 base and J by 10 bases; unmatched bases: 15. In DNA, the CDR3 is TGTGCCAGCAGCTTAGGTTCTCAACAGGGGAATATCCCAAAACTGTTTTTT. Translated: CASSLGSQQGNIPKLFF.

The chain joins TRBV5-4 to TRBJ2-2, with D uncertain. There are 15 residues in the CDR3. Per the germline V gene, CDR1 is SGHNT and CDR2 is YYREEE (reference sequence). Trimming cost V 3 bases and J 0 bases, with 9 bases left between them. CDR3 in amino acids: CASSSASPNTGELFF. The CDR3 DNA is TGTGCCAGCAGCTCTGCCTCTCCGAACACCGGGGAGCTGTTTTTT.

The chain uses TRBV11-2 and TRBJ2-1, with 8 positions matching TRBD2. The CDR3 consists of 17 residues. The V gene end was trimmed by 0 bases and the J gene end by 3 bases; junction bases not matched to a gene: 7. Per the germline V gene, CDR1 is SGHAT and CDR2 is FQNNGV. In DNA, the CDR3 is TGTGCCAGCAGCTTAGATAGGGGCGGGGGGCTCTACAATGAGCAGTTCTTC. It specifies CASSLDRGGGLYNEQFF.